These T cell receptor beta chains were read from a single sample in a study of cytomegalovirus exposure and HLA in healthy donors. Clones were sequenced by immunoSEQ multiplex PCR, and TCRdb holds only the in-frame ones, with some missing. The sample lists 180,000 or so clones; over 75% were seen once. What was sequenced was PBMCs. The receptors were gathered from a man aged 18 to 29 in good health and CMV-seropositive. Each CDR3 is given with its conserved first and last residue. The D gene is left open where the match is weak. A clone size is listed for some rows: how often the clone was seen (once, few, many), or a class if it is expanded.

>TRBJ2-7|.|TRBV19|.
CASSFSQGSYEQYF
TGTGCCAGTAGTTTTTCCCAGGGCTCCTACGAGCAGTACTTC
>TRBJ2-7|.|TRBV6-1|.
CASSEERYGQTQYF
TGTGCCAGCAGTGAAGAACGTTACGGTCAAACGCAGTACTTC
>TRBJ2-5|.|TRBV7-2|.
CASSFREVETQYF
TGTGCCAGCAGCTTCAGGGAGGTAGAGACCCAGTACTTC
>TRBJ1-5|.|TRBV27|.
CASSLQGGRLQPQHF
TGTGCCAGCAGTCTACAAGGGGGACGTCTTCAGCCCCAGCATTTT
>TRBJ1-1|.|TRBV27|.
CASSLAGGLLNTEAFF
TGTGCCAGCAGTTTGGCGGGGGGACTTTTGAACACTGAAGCTTTCTTT
>TRBJ1-2|.|TRBV19|.
CASSLFPGQKASGYTF
TGTGCCAGTAGTTTGTTCCCCGGACAAAAAGCTAGTGGCTACACCTTC
>TRBJ2-7|.|TRBV18|.
CASSRERVGAYEQYF
TGTGCCAGCTCACGTGAACGGGTCGGGGCCTACGAGCAGTACTTC
>TRBJ1-3|.|TRBV5-5|.
CASSRFSGNTIYF
TGTGCCAGCAGCCGGTTCTCTGGAAACACCATATATTTT
>TRBJ2-2|.|TRBV5-4|.
CASSRIIGDTVTGELFF
TGCGCCAGCAGCCGCATTATCGGGGACACCGTCACCGGGGAGCTGTTTTTT
>TRBJ1-2|.|TRBV4-1|.
CASSQDPGVYGYTF
TGCGCCAGCAGCCAAGACCCGGGAGTTTATGGCTACACCTTC
>TRBJ1-2|.|TRBV6-1|.
CASSEVLGANGYTF
TGTGCCAGCAGTGAAGTTTTGGGGGCGAATGGCTACACCTTC
>TRBJ2-7|.|TRBV15|TRBD2
CATRATSGGAYEQYF
TGTGCCACCAGAGCTACTAGCGGGGGAGCCTACGAGCAGTACTTC
>TRBJ2-7|.|TRBV4-1|.
CASSQAYAGNLYEQYF
TGCGCCAGCAGCCAAGCCTACGCGGGGAACCTCTACGAGCAGTACTTC
>TRBJ1-6|.|TRBV27|.
CASSFEPMNSPLHF
TGTGCCAGCAGTTTTGAGCCAATGAATTCACCCCTCCACTTT
>TRBJ2-7|.|TRBV18|.
CASSLDNSYEQYF
TGTGCCAGCTCGCTTGACAACAGCTACGAGCAGTACTTC
>TRBJ2-2|.|TRBV7-2|TRBD1
CASSAWTGITGELFF
TGTGCCAGCAGCGCCTGGACAGGGATAACCGGGGAGCTGTTTTTT
>TRBJ1-3|.|TRBV14|TRBD1
CASSHHTGGFGNTIYF
TGTGCCAGCAGCCATCATACAGGGGGCTTTGGAAACACCATATATTTT
>TRBJ2-1|.|TRBV5-4|.
CASRPNRGLSYNEQFF
TGTGCCAGCAGACCCAACAGGGGACTTTCCTACAATGAGCAGTTCTTC
>TRBJ2-3|.|TRBV27|TRBD2
CASSAGLARADTQYF
TGTGCCAGCAGTGCAGGACTAGCTAGGGCAGATACGCAGTATTTT
>TRBJ1-4|once|TRBV21-1|.
CASSRAVSISSKLFF
TGTGCCAGCAGCCGAGCTGTAAGTATCTCCTCAAAACTGTTTTTT
>TRBJ1-2|.|TRBV10-3|.
CAISEVRVGSGYTF
TGTGCCATCAGTGAAGTCAGGGTCGGTAGTGGCTACACCTTC
>TRBJ2-3|once|TRBV4-1|.
CASSQWPPTGEADTQYF
TGCGCCAGCAGCCAATGGCCCCCCACGGGGGAGGCAGATACGCAGTATTTT
>TRBJ2-2|.|TRBV9|.
CASSASGVTGELFF
TGTGCCAGCAGCGCATCAGGGGTCACCGGGGAGCTGTTTTTT
>TRBJ1-4|.|TRBV6-1|.
CASSQGATNEKLFF
TGTGCCAGCAGTCAAGGTGCGACTAATGAAAAACTGTTTTTT
>TRBJ2-1|once|TRBV13|.
CASSLDRVRSNEQFF
TGTGCCAGCAGCTTAGACAGGGTGAGGAGCAATGAGCAGTTCTTC
>TRBJ1-4|once|TRBV28|.
CASSLRGEKLFF
TGTGCCAGCAGTCTGAGAGGGGAAAAACTGTTTTTT
>TRBJ1-1|once|TRBV11-2|.
CASSLAEGVEAFF
TGTGCCAGCAGCTTAGCAGAGGGGGTCGAAGCTTTCTTT
>TRBJ1-1|.|TRBV5-6|TRBD1
CASSLGGPGGGEAFF
TGTGCCAGCAGCTTGGGGGGTCCAGGGGGCGGTGAAGCTTTCTTT
>TRBJ1-1|few|TRBV5-6|.
CASSLAGRPMNTEAFF
TGTGCCAGCAGCTTGGCAGGTAGGCCAATGAACACTGAAGCTTTCTTT
>TRBJ2-7|once|TRBV6-5|TRBD1
CASSYSIGQGMGEQYF
TGTGCCAGCAGTTACTCGATAGGACAGGGAATGGGCGAGCAGTACTTC
>TRBJ1-1|.|TRBV6-1|.
CAIEPGGNTEAFF
TGTGCCATCGAACCCGGGGGGAACACTGAAGCTTTCTTT
>TRBJ1-4|few|TRBV4-3|.
CASSQESGIEKLFF
TGCGCCAGCAGCCAAGAATCGGGGATTGAAAAACTGTTTTTT
>TRBJ1-2|.|TRBV10-3|.
CAIGDYGYTF
TGTGCCATCGGAGACTATGGCTACACCTTC
>TRBJ1-6|.|TRBV5-1|.
CASSLDQGSSPLHF
TGCGCCAGCAGCTTGGATCAGGGTTCATCACCCCTCCACTTT
>TRBJ1-1|few|TRBV5-4|.
CASSQTAMNTEAFF
TGTGCCAGCAGCCAGACAGCAATGAACACTGAAGCTTTCTTT